This record concerns one T cell receptor (beta chain) sequence. No antigen is known for it. There are 13 residues in the CDR3. Trimming pared 5 bases from V and 4 bases from J, leaving 9 bases between. The sample comes from a study of blood T cells in healthy people across ages. Broader study findings: Long-lived donors carried more naive CD4+ cells and greater diversity than aged donors. Estimates based on one million T cells were treated as lower bounds. Per million T cells, the diversity of TCR beta decreased roughly linearly as age advanced.

Through a sample-barcoded 5' primer and a J-beta primer mix, a second PCR was run for about 6 to 12 cycles. In TCRdb, the 5' RACE reads were re-called with MiXCR into one record per CDR3 protein. The table lists some 640,000 distinct CDR3 sequences, around 49% of them singletons. V is TRBV12-3 or TRBV12-4 and J is TRBJ1-5; D is unclear. Sequences were obtained from blood. The sequence derives from an older woman in good health. In DNA form, the CDR3 reads TGTGCCAGCAGTCGGTCTCCGAATCAGCCCCAGCATTTT. It codes for CASSRSPNQPQHF.